This TCR beta chain was identified during a study of T cells in Graves' hyperthyroidism and ophthalmopathy. At the level of the study: Prior to any treatment, at the point of initial diagnosis, peripheral blood was collected.

It was RNA transcripts that yielded the amplified TCR beta CDR3 regions. First-round RT-PCR with HTBI primers amplified the TCR CDR3 region. TCRdb reprocessed the multiplex PCR reads with MiXCR, giving one entry per CDR3 protein. The table lists a few hundred thousand distinct CDR3 sequences, 15% to 20% of them singletons. Broader study findings: Stable hyperthyroidism and ophthalmopathy were separated using 13 V-J signatures.

This clonotype was seen a few times. Its specificity is not known. The V and J ends lost 4 bases and 4 bases respectively, with 17 bases between them. CDR3 length: 16 amino acids. Absent ophthalmopathy progression within 18 months defined stable Graves' hyperthyroidism. The PBMCs had their origin in roughly 10 ml of fresh peripheral blood. This chain connects TRBV12-3 or TRBV12-4 to TRBJ1-3; D not certain. The sample taken for sequencing was blood. The TCR originated in a woman aged 45-59 years with Graves' hyperthyroidism. CDR3 region: CASSYSTRGSGNTIYF. Written as DNA, the CDR3 is TGTGCCAGCAGTTACTCGACGCGGGGATCAGGAAACACCATATATTTT.